This TCR beta chain was recovered during a study of blood T cell repertoires in COVID-19. Study-level information: T cells, B-cell-depleted T cells, or PBMCs supplied cDNA or gDNA.

Libraries were prepared by immunoSEQ multiplex PCR; TCRdb keeps only in-frame clonotypes and omits some of them. The sample contains about 230,000 clones, roughly four fifths of which appear only once. CDR3 length equals 13 residues. CDR1 is ENHRY and CDR2 is SYGVKD in the germline V gene. V shed 7 bases and J 7 bases; nucleotides not matched to a gene: 7. The clonotype comes from a woman aged 45-65 years with acute or convalescent COVID-19. Sequenced input: peripheral blood. V and J are TRBV10-3 and TRBJ2-5; TRBD2 matches 9 bases. This CDR3 reads CAIKDAGGRTQYF. The CDR3 coding sequence is TGTGCCATCAAGGATGCGGGAGGGCGGACCCAGTACTTC.